Listed here are 5 T cell receptor beta chains from one sample, sequenced in a study of blood T cell repertoires in COVID-19. Generated by immunoSEQ multiplex PCR, the TCRdb table keeps only in-frame clones and is missing some. Among roughly 410,000 clones listed, around 91% were seen once. Sequencing input: peripheral blood. The origin of the receptors is a middle-aged woman with COVID-19, enrolled during active disease.

The J gene is TRBJ1-4, the V gene TRBV5-1; 8 nucleotides align to TRBD1. V lost 4 bases to trimming and J lost 10 bases; unmatched junction nucleotides: 12. This CDR3 region has 15 residues. Germline V lookup: CDR1 SGHRS, CDR2 YFSETQ. CDR3 residues: CASSPRDRGGGKLFF. The CDR3 bases are TGCGCCAGCAGCCCACGAGACAGGGGTGGGGGAAAACTGTTTTTT.

J is TRBJ1-5 and V is TRBV5-5; D is possibly TRBD1 (5 bases). Germline V gives CDR1 SGHKS, CDR2 YYEKEE (reference sequence). Deletions cut 1 base from V and 6 bases from J, with 14 bases between. This CDR3 comprises 15 residues. The DNA for the CDR3 is TGTGCCAGCAGCTTGACAGGCATCTCACTTCAGCCCCAGCATTTT. This gives the protein CASSLTGISLQPQHF. Variable domain in full (rest from reference TRBV5-5 and TRBJ1-5): DAGVTQSPTHLIKTRGQQVTLRCSPISGHKSVSWYQQVLGQGPQFIFQYYEKEERGRGNFPDRFSARQFPNYSSELNVNALLLGDSALYLCASSLTGISLQPQHFGDGTRLSIL.

The chain recombines TRBV7-9 with TRBJ1-2; TRBD1 matches 10 bases. Germline loops: CDR1 SEHNR, CDR2 FQNEAQ (reference sequence). The CDR3 loop spans 17 amino acids. V shed 6 bases, J shed 4 bases, and the junction held 14 bases outside the gene matches. This chain's CDR3 is CASSPTKGQGEGYGYTF. CDR3 DNA sequence: TGTGCCAGCAGTCCCACCAAAGGACAGGGGGAGGGCTATGGCTACACCTTC.

J is TRBJ2-5 and V is TRBV9; TRBD2 aligns across 11 bases. Germline CDR1 is SGDLS and CDR2 is YYNGEE. The CDR3 contains 19 residues. V trimming: 4 bases; J trimming: 5 bases; junction bases outside the gene matches: 19. The CDR3 loop reads CASSPSLLAGAMVGETQYF. CDR3 bases: TGTGCCAGCAGCCCCAGCCTACTAGCGGGGGCTATGGTCGGGGAGACCCAGTACTTC. Complete variable domain (other parts from reference TRBV9 and TRBJ2-5): DSGVTQTPKHLITATGQRVTLRCSPRSGDLSVYWYQQSLDQGLQFLIQYYNGEERAKGNILERFSAQQFPDLHSELNLSSLELGDSALYFCASSPSLLAGAMVGETQYFGPGTRLLVL.

As regards this clone: The sample has other DNA sequences that encode this CDR3 too. The CDR3: CASSEDRGYEQYF. The CDR3 DNA is TGTGCCAGCAGTGAGGACAGGGGCTACGAGCAGTACTTC. The chain has TRBV2 and TRBJ2-7, with 9 nucleotides matching TRBD1. J lost 3 bases, V lost 3 bases, and 0 bases had no gene match. The CDR3 consists of 13 residues. CDR1 SNHLY and CDR2 FYNNEI come from the germline V gene. Full variable domain (outside the CDR3, taken from reference TRBV2 and TRBJ2-7): EPEVTQTPSHQVTQMGQEVILRCVPISNHLYFYWYRQILGQKVEFLVSFYNNEISEKSEIFDDQFSVERPDGSNFTLKIRSTKLEDSAMYFCASSEDRGYEQYFGPGTRLTVT.